These 5 T cell receptor beta chains were sequenced from one sample in a study of cytomegalovirus exposure and HLA in healthy donors (TCRdb year 2017). Library generation was performed with the immunoSEQ multiplex PCR assay. For the multiplex PCR, a mixture combining 60 forward primers for TCR Vbeta segments and 13 reverse primers for TCR Jbeta segments was used. TCRdb limited this immuneACCESS table to in-frame rearrangements with V and J called. A share of clones is missing; checked studies link under half to unresolved V genes, and the rest is unexplained. For this sample the table gives 120,000 or so clones, of which about 8% were detected only once. Around 6.1% of the sample goes to the ten largest clones. Sequencing input: PBMCs. Every receptor here comes from a woman between 40 and 55 years old in good health and CMV-seropositive.

This clone has more than one count but fewer than ten. The chain links TRBV30 to TRBJ2-7, with D perhaps matching TRBD2 (5 bases). The length of the CDR3 is 14 residues. Trimming cost V 4 bases and J 7 bases, with 20 bases left between them. Per germline, CDR1 GTSNPN and CDR2 SVGIG (reference sequence). The CDR3 DNA reads TGTGCCTGGAACTTCGCGAGTAGGACTGGGGAGCAGTACTTC. Its protein is CAWNFASRTGEQYF.

This clone was found a few times. This sequence joins TRBV11-2 and TRBJ1-2, with 8 bases matching TRBD1. The CDR3 has 15 amino acids. In germline, CDR1 is SGHAT, CDR2 FQNNGV. V lost 7 bases and J lost 2; bases outside the gene matches: 9. The CDR3 DNA reads as TGTGCCAGCACTCCCAGGGGGCAGGGAAACTATGGCTACACCTTC. Its protein product is CASTPRGQGNYGYTF.

A few counts support this clone. The chain carries TRBV5-1 and TRBJ2-3, with D maybe TRBD1 (5 bases). Trimming stripped 10 bases from V and 1 base from J, with 13 bases between. Looked up from germline, CDR1 is SGHRS and CDR2 is YFSETQ. The CDR3 extends over 13 amino acids. The CDR3 DNA reads as TGCGCCTCACAGGTACCGGGCACAGATACGCAGTATTTT. It specifies CASQVPGTDTQYF.

This chain uses TRBV6-4 with TRBJ2-1; 7 bases match TRBD2. V shed 2 bases and J 8 bases; nucleotides not matched to a gene: 12. CDR3 length: 16 amino acids. The germline V gene encodes CDR1 MRHNA and CDR2 SNTAGT. The CDR3: CASSDRAGEAQDEQFF. The CDR3 DNA follows: TGTGCCAGCAGTGACCGGGCGGGGGAGGCCCAGGATGAGCAGTTCTTC.

In this sample, this clone turned up a few times. This sequence joins TRBV6-1 and TRBJ2-2; D unclear. CDR1 is MNHNS and CDR2 is SASEGT in the germline V gene. V lost 7 bases and J lost 3, with 6 bases in between. The CDR3 totals 12 residues. In DNA, the CDR3 is TGTGCCAGCACGCAGTACACCGGGGAGCTGTTTTTT. Encoded protein: CASTQYTGELFF.